This paragraph reports one T cell receptor (beta chain). The antigen it binds to is not known. No clone much larger than this one lies a single base away; base qualities are absent. TCRbeta CDR3 regions were amplified from genomic DNA using the immunoSEQ Assay, a bias-controlled multiplex PCR. The paper's data handling went like this. Within the assay, amplification of reference gene primers was used to estimate how many nucleated cells each sample contained. Sequence reads were collapsed and filtered to measure the absolute abundance of every unique TCRbeta CDR3 rearrangement. For each sample, productive Simpson clonality was calculated as the square root of Simpson's diversity index across productive rearrangements. Not all clones reach the TCRdb copy of this immuneACCESS table, which keeps in-frame sequences only. Checked studies attribute under half of the gap to unresolved V genes and leave the rest unexplained. Clone size and V and J calls were adopted from that table, with D and trimming inferred from the DNA. This sample comprises around 200,000 clones, approximately 88% of them detected only once. The ten top clones hold roughly 7.2% of the sample.

In Seattle, one collaborating source enrolled patients while the infection was active and tracked those patients longitudinally over the course of disease. Each collaborating institution followed its own protocols to collect whole blood in K2EDTA tubes. For TCRbeta analysis, collaborator samples were shipped as frozen whole blood, as isolated PBMCs, or as DNA extracted from either sample type. These data come from a study of blood T cell repertoires in COVID-19 (dated by TCRdb to between 2020 and 2021). General notes on the study: The collaborator samples originated in the United States, Italy and Spain and spanned the acute and convalescent phases of COVID-19. The material from the prospective study consisted of cDNA or gDNA derived from T cells, B-cell-depleted T cells, or PBMCs. Deeply sampled blood TCRbeta repertoires from subjects exposed to, actively infected with, or recovered from COVID-19 were included in the dataset. The repertoires were released in a freely available public database intended as a resource for research on the immune response to SARS-CoV-2. The samples were drawn from two sources: the first 160 participants of the ongoing ImmuneRACE study, and fewer than 1,500 subjects contributed by 6 global collaborators. Sample metadata almost always included a de-identified subject ID, COVID-19 status, age in years and sex. HLA class I and class II types, where available, came from metadata supplied by the sample provider rather than from assay-based typing. Points the paper makes about the study in general: Clinical and demographic metadata were provided uncurated, with the amount varying by source and participant.

The CDR3 covers 18 residues, taking in both the cysteine and the phenylalanine. The only DNA kept is the CDR3, 54 bases in frame from the first base. CDR1 and CDR2, looked up from the germline V gene, are MDHEN and SYDVKM. V drops 4 bases and J drops 4 bases, leaving 25 bases in between. The rearrangement combines TRBV28 with TRBJ1-2, with TRBD1 as a weak D call on 5 bases. Sequenced: peripheral blood. The sequence was collected from a woman aged 40 to 50 with COVID-19, enrolled during active disease. The base sequence is TGTGCCAGCAGTTCCTCTAAGATGTCGGGGGGGGAGGCCTATGGCTACACCTTC. Translated, it gives CASSSSKMSGGEAYGYTF.